This note documents a single T cell receptor beta chain sequence. The CDR3 covers 18 residues. J gave up 8 bases and V 0 bases, and 12 bases lay outside the gene matches. Germline lookup yields CDR1 SNHLY and CDR2 FYNNEI. Assay used: immunoSEQ multiplex PCR; TCRdb lists only in-frame clones, some missing. Of about 160,000 clones listed, about 85% are singletons. The record originates from a study of blood T cell repertoires in COVID-19. The sequencing sample was made of peripheral blood. This rearrangement joins TRBV2 to TRBJ2-1, with TRBD2 identical over 11 bases. The receptor's source is a woman aged 50 to 65 with COVID-19, enrolled during active disease. CDR3 sequence (DNA): TGTGCCAGCAGTGAAGCGCTGGGTAGCGGGGGGGCCCCCGATGAGCAGTTCTTC. It codes for CASSEALGSGGAPDEQFF.